This T cell receptor beta chain is drawn from a study of blood T cell repertoires in COVID-19. V gave up 4 bases and J gave up 5 bases, with 12 bases separating them. Germline V gene sequence: CDR1 SGHDT, CDR2 YYEEEE. The CDR3 loop spans 13 amino acids. The assay was immunoSEQ multiplex PCR, and TCRdb's table has in-frame clones only and misses some. The table has fewer than 200,000 clones, around four fifths seen once; the top ten hold nearly 4.5%. For recovered donors of Cohort 3, there were two negative PCRs, clearance, or symptom resolution. Sequenced sample: PBMCs or T cells enriched from blood (not recorded which). The TCR comes from a woman between 50 and 59 years old who had recovered from COVID-19. J is TRBJ2-5 and V is TRBV5-6; D possibly corresponds to TRBD2 (5 bases). This CDR3 reads CASSPTSAETQYF. The CDR3 nucleotides read TGTGCCAGCAGCCCCACTAGTGCGGAGACCCAGTACTTC.